Below are 25 T cell receptor beta chains sequenced from a single sample in a study of shared clonotypes between healthy human individuals. TCRdb's copy holds only in-frame clones and misses some; the assay was immunoSEQ multiplex PCR. The sample carries about 2,200,000 clones, 93% recorded once. Cells designated naive CD8 were CD45RO-negative and were positively selected for CCR7, with terminally differentiated effector memory CD45RA+ cells excluded. Sample: naive CD8+ T cells from PBMCs. These receptors all come from a man between 18 and 35 years old in good health. Some clones in this sample may be carry-over from other donors' samples.

The gene calls are TRBV6-5 and TRBJ1-2, with a tentative D call TRBD1 (6 bases). The CDR3 spans 15 residues. Germline V gene sequence: CDR1 MNHEY, CDR2 SVGAGI. The V end was cut by 0 bases, the J end by 4 bases, with 12 bases between. This CDR3 reads CASSYSRTAFYGYTF. As DNA, the CDR3 is TGTGCCAGCAGTTACTCCCGGACAGCGTTCTATGGCTACACCTTC.

The genes are TRBV7-8 and TRBJ2-1; 10 positions agree with TRBD1. The CDR3 totals 13 residues. CDR1 and CDR2 (germline): SGHVS, FQNEAQ. V shed 5 bases, J shed 7 bases, and the junction held 2 bases outside the gene matches. The CDR3 coding sequence is TGTGCCAGCAGCGCGGGACAGGGGAATGAGCAGTTCTTC. Its translation: CASSAGQGNEQFF.

The rearrangement links TRBV7-3 to TRBJ1-2; D uncertain. This CDR3 region has 14 residues. CDR1 and CDR2 from the germline V gene are SGHTA and FQGTGA. V was trimmed by 0 bases and J by 8 bases, leaving 13 bases between them. The CDR3 region is CASSLTVTAEGYTF. The CDR3 coding sequence is TGTGCCAGCAGCTTAACTGTAACCGCGGAGGGCTACACCTTC.

The CDR3 loop is CSVEPKANYGYTF. Written as DNA, the CDR3 is TGCAGCGTTGAACCCAAAGCTAACTATGGCTACACCTTC. This chain connects TRBV29-1 to TRBJ1-2; D gene uncertain. From germline, CDR1 is SQVTM and CDR2 ANQGSEA. Trimming took 2 bases from V and 0 from J, leaving 7 bases between them. The CDR3 covers 13 residues. The whole variable domain, remainder taken from reference TRBV29-1 and TRBJ1-2, is SAVISQKPSRDICQRGTSLTIQCQVDSQVTMMFWYRQQPGQSLTLIATANQGSEATYESGFVIDKFPISRPNLTFSTLTVSNMSPEDSSIYLCSVEPKANYGYTFGSGTRLTVV.

The chain's CDR3 is CASTYRNTGELFF. CDR3 bases: TGTGCCAGCACCTATCGCAACACCGGGGAGCTGTTTTTT. The chain uses TRBV27 and TRBJ2-2; D is undetermined. Germline lookup yields CDR1 MNHEY and CDR2 SMNVEV (reference sequence). V gave up 7 bases and J gave up 2 bases, with 8 bases separating them. There are 13 residues in the CDR3.

J is TRBJ1-5 and V is TRBV6-1; 8 nucleotides agree with TRBD1. V lost 4 bases to trimming and J lost 3 bases; unmatched junction nucleotides: 8. This CDR3 is 16 amino acids long. Looked up from germline, CDR1 is MNHNS and CDR2 is SASEGT. CDR3: CASSAPPGGLNQPQHF. The CDR3 bases are TGTGCCAGCAGTGCCCCCCCAGGGGGCCTCAATCAGCCCCAGCATTTT.

The CDR3 spells CASRNTYEQYF. The DNA for the CDR3 is TGTGCCAGCAGGAATACCTACGAGCAGTACTTC. The chain recombines TRBV6-6 with TRBJ2-7, with D hard to call. This CDR3 spans 11 amino acids. Germline CDR1 reads MNHNY; CDR2 reads SVGAGI (reference sequence). Between the trimmed V and J ends, which lost 6 bases and 2 bases, there was a span of 5 bases.

The rearrangement links TRBV11-2 to TRBJ2-7; D is possibly TRBD1 (6 bases). Trimming took 5 bases from V and 0 from J, leaving 11 bases between them. Germline CDR1 reads SGHAT; CDR2 reads FQNNGV. The CDR3 is 14 residues long. The CDR3 here is CASSPDRRSYEQYF. The CDR3 bases are TGTGCCAGCAGCCCAGACAGGCGCTCCTACGAGCAGTACTTC.

This rearrangement joins TRBV29-1 to TRBJ1-1; D unclear. Germline-derived CDR1 and CDR2 are SQVTM and ANQGSEA. V lost 6 bases to trimming and J lost 6 bases, with 14 bases between them. The CDR3 is 12 residues long. CDR3 bases: TGCAGCGTACCTAGGGCGGGCCCTGAAGCTTTCTTT. Translation: CSVPRAGPEAFF.

The CDR3 nucleotides are TGTGCCAGCAGTTTTGACCAACGCGAGCAGTACTTC. It codes for CASSFDQREQYF. The rearrangement uses TRBV28 and TRBJ2-7, with D hard to call. V lost 3 bases to trimming and J lost 6 bases, with 9 bases between them. Germline loops: CDR1 MDHEN, CDR2 SYDVKM. This CDR3 is built from 12 residues.

The genes are TRBV7-6 and TRBJ2-7; 9 bases match TRBD2. Unmatched junction bases numbered 17, after V lost 0 bases and J lost 5 bases. Germline V gives CDR1 SGHVS, CDR2 FNYEAQ. The CDR3 covers 19 residues. The CDR3 region is CASSLAARIPSGRFDEQYF. CDR3 DNA: TGTGCCAGCAGCTTAGCGGCCCGGATTCCGAGCGGGAGGTTCGACGAGCAGTACTTC.

The rearrangement joins TRBV4-1 to TRBJ2-2; D not resolved. The germline V gene encodes CDR1 MGHRA and CDR2 YSYEKL. The ends were cut back, 2 bases at V and 6 bases at J, with 13 bases in the middle. The CDR3 runs 15 residues. The chain's CDR3 is CASSQLRPNSGELFF. CDR3 in DNA: TGCGCCAGCAGCCAACTTCGGCCAAATTCCGGGGAGCTGTTTTTT.

The chain joins TRBV7-9 to TRBJ2-1, with D possibly TRBD2 on 6 matching bases. The CDR3 runs to 16 residues. V was cut by 5 bases and J by 5 bases, with 19 bases left in between. Looked up from germline, CDR1 is SEHNR and CDR2 is FQNEAQ (reference sequence). In DNA form, the CDR3 reads TGTGCCAGCAGCCTCTACCCTACGGGACTTAACAATGAGCAGTTCTTC. It encodes CASSLYPTGLNNEQFF.

The chain is built from TRBV13 and TRBJ1-1; 8 bases fit TRBD1. Losses at the gene ends were 6 bases for V and 6 bases for J; bases not matched to a gene: 6. The CDR3 contains 13 residues. Germline V gene sequence: CDR1 PRHDT, CDR2 FYEKMQ (reference sequence). CDR3 in amino acids: CASRRQGMSEAFF. CDR3 bases: TGTGCCAGCAGACGACAGGGGATGTCTGAAGCTTTCTTT. Full variable domain (missing parts from reference TRBV13 and TRBJ1-1): AAGVIQSPRHLIKEKRETATLKCYPIPRHDTVYWYQQGPGQDPQFLISFYEKMQSDKGSIPDRFSAQQFSDYHSELNMSSLELGDSALYFCASRRQGMSEAFFGQGTRLTVV.

V is TRBV11-2 and J is TRBJ2-3; 12 nucleotides agree with TRBD2. The CDR3 sequence is 16 residues long. The V gene's germline CDR1 is SGHAT and CDR2 FQNNGV. V trimming: 4 bases; J trimming: 4 bases; junction bases outside the gene matches: 6. The CDR3 protein is CASSWWSSGRADTQYF. CDR3 sequence (DNA): TGTGCCAGCAGCTGGTGGTCTAGCGGGAGGGCAGATACGCAGTATTTT.

This clone was recorded only once. The V and J genes are TRBV6-4 and TRBJ2-1; 8 bases agree with TRBD2. This CDR3 spans 14 amino acids. Trimming cost V 6 bases and J 2 bases; bases outside gene matches: 3. Per germline, CDR1 MRHNA and CDR2 SNTAGT. CDR3 in DNA: TGTGCCAGCAGAGAGACTAGCGCCTACAATGAGCAGTTCTTC. This sequence encodes CASRETSAYNEQFF.

The chain combines TRBV10-1 with TRBJ2-7; D not certain. This CDR3 spans 13 amino acids. The V gene lost 1 base and the J gene lost 6 bases, with 10 bases spanning the gap. From germline, CDR1 is WNHNN and CDR2 SYGVQD (reference sequence). The CDR3, as DNA: TGCGCCAGCAGTGAGTTAAGAAGGAGCGAGCAGTACTTC. Translation: CASSELRRSEQYF.

The rearrangement joins TRBV28 to TRBJ1-2, with D tentatively TRBD1 (5 bases). The V end lost 7 bases, the J end lost 5 bases, and 14 bases lay between the germline ends. This CDR3 contains 13 residues. Germline lookup yields CDR1 MDHEN and CDR2 SYDVKM. The CDR3 DNA reads as TGTGCCAGCAACATCGGGGGAGGGTATGGCTACACCTTC. Residues: CASNIGGGYGYTF.

The V call is TRBV29-1, the J call TRBJ2-7; TRBD1 matches 8 bases. Trimming cost V 4 bases and J 1 base; bases outside gene matches: 9. The germline V gene encodes CDR1 SQVTM and CDR2 ANQGSEA. The length of the CDR3 is 15 residues. The CDR3 region has the DNA TGCAGCGTTGGACCTACCGGGACAGGTTCCTACGAGCAGTACTTC. Its translation: CSVGPTGTGSYEQYF.

This chain connects TRBV29-1 to TRBJ2-1; either TRBD1 or TRBD2 may fit D (5 bases each). Germline assignment: CDR1 SQVTM and CDR2 ANQGSEA. This CDR3 spans 16 amino acids. Between the trimmed V and J ends, which lost 0 bases and 0 bases, there was a span of 12 bases. In DNA, the CDR3 is TGCAGCGTTGAAGAAGGGTGGGGGAGCTCCTACAATGAGCAGTTCTTC. Protein product: CSVEEGWGSSYNEQFF.

The chain recombines TRBV5-1 with TRBJ1-2; D unclear. The V end was cut by 2 bases, the J end by 1 base, with 6 bases between. Germline-derived CDR1 and CDR2 are SGHRS and YFSETQ. The CDR3 runs to 13 residues. CDR3 nucleotide sequence: TGCGCCAGCAGCTTCTGGAGTAACTATGGCTACACCTTC. Its translation is CASSFWSNYGYTF.

The rearrangement links TRBV11-3 to TRBJ2-7; 13 bases line up with TRBD2. This CDR3 comprises 20 residues. V lost 1 base, J lost 2 bases, and 14 bases stayed unmatched. Germline V lookup: CDR1 SGHNT, CDR2 YENEEA. CDR3 region: CASSLGWPGLAGSVPYEQYF. CDR3 DNA sequence: TGTGCCAGCAGCTTAGGCTGGCCGGGACTAGCGGGGTCCGTCCCCTACGAGCAGTACTTC. Full variable domain (remainder filled in from reference TRBV11-3 and TRBJ2-7): EAGVVQSPRYKIIEKKQPVAFWCNPISGHNTLYWYLQNLGQGPELLIRYENEEAVDDSQLPKDRFSAERLKGVDSTLKIQPAELGDSAVYLCASSLGWPGLAGSVPYEQYFGPGTRLTVT.

This clone was detected a few times. This chain links TRBV6-5 with TRBJ2-3; 8 bases map to TRBD1. V shed 5 bases, J shed 4 bases, and the junction held 8 bases outside the gene matches. Germline values: CDR1 MNHEY, CDR2 SVGAGI. The CDR3 runs to 15 residues. The CDR3 loop is CASSRTGRSSDTQYF. CDR3 nucleotide sequence: TGTGCCAGCAGTCGGACAGGGAGGTCCTCAGATACGCAGTATTTT.

This chain connects TRBV5-6 to TRBJ2-7; 10 bases line up with TRBD2. The CDR3 length is 15 residues. Trimming cost V 1 base and J 6 bases; bases outside gene matches: 7. Germline assignment: CDR1 SGHDT and CDR2 YYEEEE. Here the CDR3 DNA reads TGTGCCAGCAGCTTGTGGTTAGCGGGAGGAGGCGAGCAGTACTTC. Its protein is CASSLWLAGGGEQYF.

V usage is TRBV7-9 and J usage is TRBJ1-5; D not certain. CDR3 length equals 13 residues. Per germline, CDR1 SEHNR and CDR2 FQNEAQ (reference sequence). The V end was cut by 9 bases, the J end by 1 base, with 10 bases between. CDR3 bases: TGTGCCAGTGGCGGGGAAAGCAATCAGCCCCAGCATTTT. This gives the protein CASGGESNQPQHF.